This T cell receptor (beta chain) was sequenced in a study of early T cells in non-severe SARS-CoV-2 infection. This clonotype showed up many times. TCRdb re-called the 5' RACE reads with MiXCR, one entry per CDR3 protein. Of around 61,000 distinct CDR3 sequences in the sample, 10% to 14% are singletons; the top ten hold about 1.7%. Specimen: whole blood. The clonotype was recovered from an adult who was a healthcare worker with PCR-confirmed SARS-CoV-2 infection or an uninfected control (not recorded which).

The CDR3 loop is CASSPWMGVDEQFF. As DNA, the CDR3 is TGTGCCAGCAGCCCCTGGATGGGAGTGGATGAGCAGTTCTTC. The V gene is TRBV14, the J gene TRBJ2-1; maybe TRBD2 (5 bases). CDR1 SGHDN and CDR2 FVKESK come from the germline V gene. The V end was cut by 4 bases, the J end by 8 bases, with 15 bases between. The CDR3 has 14 residues.